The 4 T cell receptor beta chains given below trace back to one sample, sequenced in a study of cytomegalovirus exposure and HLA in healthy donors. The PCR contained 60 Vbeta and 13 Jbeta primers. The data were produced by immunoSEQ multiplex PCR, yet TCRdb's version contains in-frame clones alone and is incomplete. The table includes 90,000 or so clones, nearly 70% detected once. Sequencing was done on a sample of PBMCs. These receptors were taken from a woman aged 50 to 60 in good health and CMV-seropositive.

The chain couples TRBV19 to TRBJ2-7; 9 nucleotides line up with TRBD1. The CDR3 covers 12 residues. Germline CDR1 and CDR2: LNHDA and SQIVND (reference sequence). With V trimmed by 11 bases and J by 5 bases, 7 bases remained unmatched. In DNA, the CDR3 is TGTGCCTGCGGGACAGGGCAAAACGAGCAGTACTTC. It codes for CACGTGQNEQYF.

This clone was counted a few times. The CDR3 region has the DNA TGTGCCAGCAGCCAAGATTATGGACTAGCTACGGGGAATGAGCAGTTCTTC. Translation gives CASSQDYGLATGNEQFF. The chain has TRBV4-2 and TRBJ2-1; 8 bases map to TRBD2. The CDR3 sequence is 17 residues long. Germline lookup yields CDR1 LGHNA and CDR2 YNFKEQ. V shed 0 bases and J 7 bases; nucleotides not matched to a gene: 11.

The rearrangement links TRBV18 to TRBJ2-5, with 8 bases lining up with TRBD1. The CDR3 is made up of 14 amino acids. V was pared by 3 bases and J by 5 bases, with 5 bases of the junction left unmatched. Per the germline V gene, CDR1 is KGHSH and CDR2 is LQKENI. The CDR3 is CASSPRTGPETQYF. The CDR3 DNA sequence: TGTGCCAGCTCACCCCGGACAGGGCCGGAGACCCAGTACTTC.

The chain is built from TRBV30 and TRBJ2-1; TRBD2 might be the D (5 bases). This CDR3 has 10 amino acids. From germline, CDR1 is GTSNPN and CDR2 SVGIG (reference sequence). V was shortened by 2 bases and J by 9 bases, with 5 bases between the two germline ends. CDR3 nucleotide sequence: TGTGCCTGGAGTCGGGGTGAGCAGTTCTTC. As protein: CAWSRGEQFF.